The 28 T cell receptor beta chains below were found in one sample sequenced in a study of Ad26.COV2.S vaccination and SARS-CoV-2 variants (dated by TCRdb to the early 2020s). Interpreted using the paper, the treatment or condition label stands for: some 20 received Ad26.COV2.S at low or high dose, single or two shots; 5 received placebo; per-sample allocation not given. For vaccine and placebo recipients, the sequenced repertoires came from samples collected on day 63 after the first injection. Library prep was done by the immunoSEQ multiplex PCR assay. TCRdb retrieved this table from immuneACCESS and kept in-frame rearrangements only. Not all clones are present; in checked studies, unresolved V genes account for under half, and no reason is known for the remainder. Present in this sample are fewer than 900,000 clones, roughly 90% of which were seen just once. Around 1.4% of the sample is in the top ten clones.

Sequenced material: peripheral blood, taken in a trial of Ad26.COV2.S vaccine versus placebo. Receptors were obtained from a person aged 18 to 65 who received the Ad26.COV2.S COVID-19 vaccine or a placebo.

The chain combines TRBV12-3 or TRBV12-4 with TRBJ2-7, with D maybe TRBD2 (5 bases). The length of the CDR3 is 11 residues. Between the trimmed V and J ends, which lost 6 bases and 4 bases, there was a span of 7 bases. The CDR3 DNA reads TGTGCCAGCAGAGGGAGATACGAGCAGTACTTC. Amino acid sequence: CASRGRYEQYF.

This clone was counted a single time. The gene calls are TRBV11-1 and TRBJ2-3; a weak D match, TRBD1 (5 bases). CDR1 SGHAT and CDR2 FQDESV come from the germline V gene (reference sequence). The CDR3 consists of 15 residues. Trimming took off 3 bases at V and 1 base at J, with 11 bases between the two ends. DNA of the CDR3: TGTGCCAGCAGCTTTGGCGGACAAGGCACAGATACGCAGTATTTT. This encodes CASSFGGQGTDTQYF.

This sequence joins TRBV30 and TRBJ2-7, with D perhaps matching TRBD1 (6 bases). CDR1 is GTSNPN and CDR2 is SVGIG in the germline V gene (reference sequence). Trimming removed 1 base from V and 2 bases from J, with 12 bases in between. The CDR3 loop spans 14 amino acids. The CDR3 loop is CAWSAGTPAYEQYF. DNA for the CDR3: TGTGCCTGGAGTGCCGGGACACCAGCCTACGAGCAGTACTTC.

V and J are TRBV24-1 and TRBJ2-1; D call uncertain. V was shortened by 4 bases and J by 7 bases, with 7 bases between the two germline ends. CDR3 length: 12 amino acids. From germline, CDR1 is KGHDR and CDR2 SFDVKD. The CDR3 protein is CATSDYKNEQFF. The CDR3 nucleotides are TGTGCCACCAGTGACTACAAGAATGAGCAGTTCTTC.

J is TRBJ1-5 and V is TRBV5-8; 7 bases match TRBD1. CDR3 length: 14 amino acids. J was trimmed by 6 bases and V by 4 bases; bases with no gene match: 7. Germline-derived CDR1 and CDR2 are SGHTS and YDEGEE. The CDR3 DNA sequence: TGTGCCAGCAGCCCAGGACAGGTCGGTCAGCCCCAGCATTTT. It yields the protein CASSPGQVGQPQHF.

The CDR3 protein is CASSLVPTNTQYF. CDR3 in DNA: TGTGCCAGCAGCTTGGTGCCTACGAATACGCAGTATTTT. The chain is built from TRBV7-3 and TRBJ2-3; D gene uncertain. Deletions cut 3 bases from V and 7 bases from J, with 11 bases between. In germline, CDR1 is SGHTA, CDR2 FQGTGA. The CDR3 has 13 residues.

Only a few counts were recorded for this clone. The rearrangement joins TRBV24-1 to TRBJ2-7; either TRBD1 or TRBD2 may supply D (6 bases each). The CDR3 spans 12 residues. The germline gives CDR1 KGHDR, CDR2 SFDVKD. V lost 9 bases, J lost 9 bases, and 17 bases lay in between. CDR3 sequence: CATQGTHGGQYF. In DNA form, the CDR3 reads TGTGCCACCCAGGGGACCCACGGGGGGCAGTACTTC.

J is TRBJ2-5 and V is TRBV5-1; 7 nucleotides match TRBD2. Per germline, CDR1 SGHRS and CDR2 YFSETQ. The trim removed 3 bases at V and 2 bases at J, leaving 7 bases unmatched. This CDR3 has 15 amino acids. CDR3 DNA: TGCGCCAGCAGCTCGCTTCCGGGGGGTCAAGAGACCCAGTACTTC. Its protein is CASSSLPGGQETQYF.

The chain recombines TRBV25-1 with TRBJ1-2; D gene uncertain. Looked up from germline, CDR1 is MGHDK and CDR2 is SYGVNS. The CDR3 runs 14 residues. Between the trimmed V and J ends, which lost 5 bases and 2 bases, there was a span of 12 bases. CDR3 amino acids: CASSSAGGNYGYTF. In nucleotides, the CDR3 is TGTGCCAGCAGTTCAGCAGGAGGAAACTATGGCTACACCTTC.

The chain recombines TRBV30 with TRBJ1-1, with D unclear. From germline, CDR1 is GTSNPN and CDR2 SVGIG (reference sequence). The CDR3 totals 13 residues. V was clipped by 0 bases and J by 1 base, with 6 bases between them. CDR3 nucleotides: TGTGCCTGGAGTGTACCCCCGAACACTGAAGCTTTCTTT. The encoded protein is CAWSVPPNTEAFF. The whole variable domain, filled in from reference TRBV30 and TRBJ1-1, reads SQTIHQWPATLVQPVGSPLSLECTVEGTSNPNLYWYRQAAGRGLQLLFYSVGIGQISSEVPQNLSASRPQDRQFILSSKKLLLSDSGFYLCAWSVPPNTEAFFGQGTRLTVV.

J is TRBJ2-1 and V is TRBV9; possible D gene TRBD2, 7 bases. CDR1 SGDLS and CDR2 YYNGEE come from the germline V gene. Trimming pared 4 bases from V and 0 bases from J, leaving 11 bases between. The CDR3 is made up of 15 amino acids. The CDR3 loop is CASSPAGASYNEQFF. The CDR3 region has the DNA TGTGCCAGCAGCCCTGCGGGGGCCTCCTACAATGAGCAGTTCTTC.

Concerning this clone: Germline and junction disagree at one end, which may indicate a read error. The chain employs TRBV3-1 (or the pseudogene TRBV3-2) and TRBJ2-1, with TRBD2 as a possible D gene (5 bases). This CDR3 is 15 amino acids long. Germline assignment: CDR1 LGHDT and CDR2 YNNKEL (reference sequence). CDR3 DNA sequence: TGTGCCAGCAGACAAGGACTGGGTTTTTACAATGAGCAGTTCTTC. Protein product: CASRQGLGFYNEQFF.

There are a few counts of this clone. This chain links TRBV19 with TRBJ1-4; weak D call: TRBD1 (5 bases). This CDR3 has 16 amino acids. V was shortened by 6 bases and J by 3 bases, with 17 bases between the two germline ends. Germline lookup yields CDR1 LNHDA and CDR2 SQIVND (reference sequence). The CDR3 loop is CASSPQGSLSNEKLFF. The CDR3 DNA follows: TGTGCCAGTAGCCCCCAGGGATCCCTTTCTAATGAAAAACTGTTTTTT. Supplemented by reference TRBV19 and TRBJ1-4, the full variable domain reads DGGITQSPKYLFRKEGQNVTLSCEQNLNHDAMYWYRQDPGQGLRLIYYSQIVNDFQKGDIAEGYSVSREKKESFPLTVTSAQKNPTAFYLCASSPQGSLSNEKLFFGSGTQLSVL.

Of note for this clone: Additional DNA sequences in this sample encode the identical CDR3. This chain uses TRBV6-2 or TRBV6-3 with TRBJ1-5, with 7 bases aligning to TRBD1. The junction had 6 bases not matched to a gene; V was cut back by 0 bases and J by 7 bases. The CDR3 extends over 15 amino acids. Germline CDR1 MNHEY, CDR2 SVGEGT. The CDR3 DNA reads TGTGCCAGCAGTTACTCGACAGGGAGAGGACAGCCCCAGCATTTT. It translates to CASSYSTGRGQPQHF.

Comments on this clone: In the same sample, other DNA sequences code for this CDR3. J is TRBJ2-7 and V is TRBV5-1, with D maybe TRBD2 (5 bases). Germline assignment: CDR1 SGHRS and CDR2 YFSETQ. Trimming removed 0 bases from V and 1 base from J, with 5 bases in between. The CDR3 is 13 residues long. CDR3: CASSLAGSYEQYF. CDR3 bases: TGCGCCAGCAGCTTGGCGGGATCCTACGAGCAGTACTTC.

This chain joins TRBV18 and TRBJ2-7; D not certain. The V end lost 6 bases, the J end lost 2 bases, and 11 bases lay between the germline ends. The germline V gene has CDR1 KGHSH and CDR2 LQKENI. The CDR3 is made up of 13 amino acids. CDR3 in DNA: TGTGCCAGCTCCGGAAATACCCCCTACGAGCAGTACTTC. Translated, it gives CASSGNTPYEQYF.

The chain uses TRBV10-3 and TRBJ2-1; no firm D call. CDR1 ENHRY and CDR2 SYGVKD come from the germline V gene. V dropped 4 bases and J dropped 8 bases, with 9 bases sitting between them. CDR3 length: 12 amino acids. CDR3 DNA: TGTGCCATCAGTGTTTCAAGCGATGAGCAGTTCTTC. Translating it yields CAISVSSDEQFF.

The chain combines TRBV30 with TRBJ1-3; maybe TRBD1 (5 bases). The germline V gene has CDR1 GTSNPN and CDR2 SVGIG (reference sequence). Between the trimmed V and J ends, which lost 3 bases and 2 bases, there was a span of 20 bases. The CDR3 is 17 residues long. CDR3 nucleotide sequence: TGTGCCTGGAGGGCTTTGGGGGAGGCCGTCGCTGGAAACACCATATATTTT. This encodes CAWRALGEAVAGNTIYF.

This chain connects TRBV27 to TRBJ1-6; TRBD1 matches at 9 bases. Unmatched junction bases numbered 11, after V lost 2 bases and J lost 6 bases. Germline V gives CDR1 MNHEY, CDR2 SMNVEV (reference sequence). The CDR3 loop spans 18 amino acids. The CDR3 DNA follows: TGTGCCAGCAGTTTACTCGGTGACGGGACAGGGTCTAATTCACCCCTCCACTTT. This gives the protein CASSLLGDGTGSNSPLHF.

A word on this clone: Other DNA variants within this sample encode the same CDR3. The chain has TRBV24-1 and TRBJ2-3; D gene uncertain. V was clipped by 4 bases and J by 4 bases, with 11 bases between them. Germline assignment: CDR1 KGHDR and CDR2 SFDVKD. The CDR3 contains 14 residues. CDR3 bases: TGTGCCACCAGTGACCCTACGAGCGCAGATACGCAGTATTTT. It codes for CATSDPTSADTQYF.

The chain links TRBV20-1 to TRBJ1-1; D remains unclear. The ends were cut back, 5 bases at V and 3 bases at J, with 4 bases in the middle. Germline values: CDR1 DFQATT, CDR2 SNEGSKA (reference sequence). The CDR3 runs 10 residues. The CDR3 reads CSALYTEAFF. CDR3 bases: TGCAGTGCTCTTTACACTGAAGCTTTCTTT.

This clone has just a few counts. The CDR3 sequence is CASSRGTGTDTQYF. In DNA form, the CDR3 reads TGCGCCAGCAGCCGCGGGACGGGCACAGATACGCAGTATTTT. The chain combines TRBV4-3 with TRBJ2-3; D may be TRBD2 (6 bases). V was trimmed by 4 bases and J by 1 base, leaving 9 bases between them. Germline values: CDR1 LGHNA, CDR2 YSLEER. The CDR3 extends over 14 amino acids.

The J gene is TRBJ2-7, the V gene TRBV7-8; 11 bases fit TRBD1. The CDR3 extends over 14 amino acids. The germline V gene has CDR1 SGHVS and CDR2 FQNEAQ. The junction had 3 bases not matched to a gene; V was cut back by 4 bases and J by 4 bases. CDR3 loop: CASSWDRGGYEQYF. CDR3 sequence (DNA): TGTGCCAGCAGCTGGGACAGGGGGGGATACGAGCAGTACTTC.

The chain combines TRBV4-1 with TRBJ2-3, with a tentative D call TRBD2 (5 bases). In germline, CDR1 is MGHRA, CDR2 YSYEKL. Trimming removed 3 bases at V and 0 bases at J, with 13 bases between. CDR3 length: 16 amino acids. CDR3 DNA: TGCGCCAGCAGCCATCGGACTCCCCCTAGCACAGATACGCAGTATTTT. Amino acid sequence: CASSHRTPPSTDTQYF.

The V gene is TRBV9, the J gene TRBJ2-5; unclear D gene. The length of the CDR3 is 12 residues. Germline assignment: CDR1 SGDLS and CDR2 YYNGEE. Trimming removed 4 bases at V and 5 bases at J, with 9 bases between. The CDR3 DNA reads as TGTGCCAGCAGCACGACCGGGGAGACCCAGTACTTC. It translates to CASSTTGETQYF.

This sequence joins TRBV10-1 and TRBJ2-3; D is possibly TRBD1 (5 bases). The CDR3 is made up of 16 amino acids. Trimming shortened V by 0 bases and J by 0 bases, and 10 bases separated the two germline ends. Germline assignment: CDR1 WNHNN and CDR2 SYGVQD (reference sequence). The CDR3 sequence: CASSESGLPSTDTQYF. CDR3 bases: TGCGCCAGCAGTGAGTCGGGGCTACCTAGCACAGATACGCAGTATTTT.

The chain uses TRBV5-1 and TRBJ1-4; weak D call: TRBD1 (5 bases). The CDR3 extends over 15 amino acids. CDR1 is SGHRS, CDR2 YFSETQ, per germline. V was shortened by 0 bases and J by 8 bases, with 14 bases between the two germline ends. The CDR3 is CASSLAEGIQEKLFF. The CDR3 coding sequence is TGCGCCAGCAGCTTGGCGGAGGGGATACAGGAAAAACTGTTTTTT.

V gene TRBV9 combines with J gene TRBJ1-2; D not resolved. This CDR3 spans 15 amino acids. V was trimmed by 0 bases and J by 3 bases, leaving 12 bases between them. Germline V gene sequence: CDR1 SGDLS, CDR2 YYNGEE. The CDR3 coding sequence is TGTGCCAGCAGCGTAGAACTGGGGAGGCACTATGGCTACACCTTC. This translates into CASSVELGRHYGYTF.